Following are 32 T cell receptor beta chains from one sample sequenced in a study of blood T cell repertoires in COVID-19. The method was immunoSEQ multiplex PCR; TCRdb's version includes in-frame clones alone and lacks a portion of them. Of some 150,000 clones in the sample, about three quarters were seen once. The sample comprised peripheral blood. These receptor sequences come from a woman aged 80 or over with active or convalescent COVID-19.

V and J are TRBV7-2 and TRBJ2-3, with D tentatively TRBD2 (7 bases). V was trimmed by 2 bases and J by 12 bases, leaving 18 bases between them. CDR1 is SGHTA, CDR2 FQGNSA, per germline. The CDR3 contains 14 residues. This CDR3 is CASSLSRGPSIQYF. The CDR3 coding sequence is TGTGCCAGCAGCTTATCGCGGGGGCCTTCTATCCAGTATTTT.

The chain uses TRBV24-1 and TRBJ1-1; 9 nucleotides align to TRBD1. CDR3 size: 14 residues. Germline CDR1 and CDR2: KGHDR and SFDVKD. The V segment lost 8 bases and the J segment 2 bases; nucleotides outside the gene matches: 5. CDR3 bases: TGTGCCACCATTAGGGGACAGGGTAACACTGAAGCTTTCTTT. This gives the protein CATIRGQGNTEAFF.

V usage is TRBV7-8 and J usage is TRBJ2-2; D not certain. The V and J ends lost 5 bases and 6 bases respectively, with 7 bases between them. The CDR3 has 12 residues. Germline CDR1 SGHVS, CDR2 FQNEAQ. CDR3 loop: CASSPRAGELFF. The CDR3 DNA follows: TGTGCCAGCAGCCCCCGAGCCGGGGAGCTGTTTTTT.

The J gene is TRBJ1-5, the V gene TRBV7-2; 8 bases match TRBD1. The V gene's germline CDR1 is SGHTA and CDR2 FQGNSA. This CDR3 has 16 residues. V lost 2 bases to trimming and J lost 4 bases; unmatched junction nucleotides: 7. The CDR3 DNA follows: TGTGCCAGCAGCTTACAGGGCAGGGGGCTTAATCAGCCCCAGCATTTT. Translating it yields CASSLQGRGLNQPQHF.

The gene calls are TRBV19 and TRBJ1-4; 7 positions agree with TRBD1. The CDR3 is made up of 15 amino acids. The J segment lost 4 bases and the V segment lost 5 bases, leaving 7 bases of the junction unmatched. Germline-derived CDR1 and CDR2 are LNHDA and SQIVND (reference sequence). CDR3 in amino acids: CASSAGQTVNEKLFF. In nucleotides, the CDR3 is TGTGCCAGTAGTGCGGGACAGACCGTTAATGAAAAACTGTTTTTT.

This chain connects TRBV5-1 to TRBJ2-2, with D possibly matching TRBD2 (6 bases). Germline assignment: CDR1 SGHRS and CDR2 YFSETQ. The V end lost 1 base, the J end lost 2 bases, and 24 bases lay between the germline ends. The CDR3 is 20 amino acids. The CDR3 sequence is CASSLMSAESRGENTGELFF. CDR3 nucleotides: TGCGCCAGCAGCTTGATGTCGGCGGAGTCCCGCGGGGAAAACACCGGGGAGCTGTTTTTT.

The rearrangement uses TRBV10-3 and TRBJ1-1, with TRBD1 matching 8 bases. The CDR3 has 13 residues. Germline values: CDR1 ENHRY, CDR2 SYGVKD. J was trimmed by 8 bases and V by 4 bases; bases with no gene match: 6. CDR3 coding DNA: TGTGCCATCAGTGGACAGGGGAACAAGGAAGCTTTCTTT. Its translation: CAISGQGNKEAFF.

This clone has a single count. The J gene is TRBJ1-5, the V gene TRBV12-3 or TRBV12-4; 7 bases line up with TRBD1. V trimming: 6 bases; J trimming: 5 bases; junction bases outside the gene matches: 4. The CDR3 covers 13 residues. The CDR3 loop is CASSTTGHQPQHF. The DNA for the CDR3 is TGTGCCAGCAGCACGACAGGGCATCAGCCCCAGCATTTT.

This sequence joins TRBV9 and TRBJ1-1; no firm D call. This CDR3 has 13 residues. Trimming shortened V by 3 bases and J by 0 bases, and 6 bases separated the two germline ends. From germline, CDR1 is SGDLS and CDR2 YYNGEE. The CDR3 is CASSGPLNTEAFF. CDR3 nucleotide sequence: TGTGCCAGCAGCGGGCCTCTGAACACTGAAGCTTTCTTT.

The J gene is TRBJ2-5, the V gene TRBV2, with 8 bases aligning to TRBD1. Per the germline V gene, CDR1 is SNHLY and CDR2 is FYNNEI. V lost 1 base and J lost 5; bases outside the gene matches: 3. The CDR3 sequence is 14 residues long. The CDR3 nucleotides are TGTGCCAGCAGTGAAGGGGGGGACAGGGAGACCCAGTACTTC. Translation: CASSEGGDRETQYF.

CDR3 residues: CASSLGTGPSPLHF. The CDR3 nucleotides are TGTGCCAGCAGCTTGGGGACAGGGCCTTCACCCCTCCACTTT. The chain joins TRBV7-9 to TRBJ1-6; 9 bases agree with TRBD1. Losses at the gene ends were 3 bases for V and 9 bases for J; bases not matched to a gene: 3. The CDR3 is 14 residues long. Germline V gene lookup returns CDR1 SEHNR and CDR2 FQNEAQ (reference sequence). Supplemented by reference TRBV7-9 and TRBJ1-6, the full variable domain reads DTGVSQNPRHKITKRGQNVTFRCDPISEHNRLYWYRQTLGQGPEFLTYFQNEAQLEKSRLLSDRFSAERPKGSFSTLEIQRTEQGDSAMYLCASSLGTGPSPLHFGNGTRLTVT.

This clone was seen a handful of times. The V and J genes are TRBV19 and TRBJ2-7; perhaps TRBD1 as D (6 bases). The CDR3 covers 14 residues. V was clipped by 5 bases and J by 0 bases, with 11 bases between them. CDR1 and CDR2 (germline): LNHDA, SQIVND (reference sequence). This CDR3 is CASSYRVPSYEQYF. The CDR3 bases are TGTGCCAGTAGTTACAGGGTCCCCTCCTACGAGCAGTACTTC.

This clone is medium-sized by share. The chain couples TRBV19 to TRBJ1-5, with no clear D. The V gene's germline CDR1 is LNHDA and CDR2 SQIVND (reference sequence). The CDR3 has 12 amino acids. V dropped 3 bases and J dropped 4 bases, with 4 bases sitting between them. CDR3 sequence: CASSMRNQPQHF. CDR3 sequence (DNA): TGTGCCAGTAGTATGCGGAATCAGCCCCAGCATTTT.

Turning to this clone: Mismatch with germline at one junction end may stem from a read error. The CDR3 DNA reads TGTGCCACCGAACACCGCTCTCGGGCCAACGTCCTGACTTTC. As protein: CATEHRSRANVLTF. This chain joins TRBV7-9 and TRBJ2-6, with unresolved D. Germline CDR1 reads SEHNR; CDR2 reads FQNEAQ (reference sequence). This CDR3 is built from 14 residues.

The chain uses TRBV29-1 and TRBJ2-7, with 13 bases that match TRBD2. Germline CDR1 and CDR2: SQVTM and ANQGSEA. The length of the CDR3 is 15 residues. V shed 2 bases, J shed 4 bases, and the junction held 5 bases outside the gene matches. The CDR3 reads CSVESLAGGRYEQYF. The CDR3 DNA follows: TGCAGCGTTGAATCACTAGCGGGGGGGCGGTACGAGCAGTACTTC.

This sequence joins TRBV6-5 and TRBJ1-2, with TRBD1 identical over 8 bases. Trimming cost V 6 bases and J 8 bases; bases outside gene matches: 8. CDR1 and CDR2 (germline): MNHEY, SVGAGI. The CDR3 is made up of 13 amino acids. The CDR3 is CASRIGTGQGYTF. CDR3 nucleotides: TGTGCCAGCAGGATTGGGACAGGTCAAGGCTACACCTTC.

This clone was detected once. This chain links TRBV27 with TRBJ1-2, with D unclear. Trimming shortened V by 5 bases and J by 4 bases, and 11 bases separated the two germline ends. The CDR3 has 13 residues. Per the germline V gene, CDR1 is MNHEY and CDR2 is SMNVEV (reference sequence). The CDR3 bases are TGTGCCAGCAGTCCGCTCGGGGTCTATGGCTACACCTTC. This codes for CASSPLGVYGYTF.

In this sample, this clone turned up many times. CDR3 amino acids: CATSVRGLAGDSNYEQYF. DNA of the CDR3: TGTGCCACCAGTGTCAGAGGACTAGCGGGGGATTCGAACTACGAGCAGTACTTC. V is TRBV24-1 and J is TRBJ2-7, with TRBD2 matching 13 bases. The CDR3 length is 18 residues. V dropped 5 bases and J dropped 3; count of bases not matched to a gene: 12. Germline CDR1 and CDR2: KGHDR and SFDVKD.

This clone was recorded once. This sequence joins TRBV6-6 and TRBJ2-2, with D possibly matching TRBD2 (6 bases). V was shortened by 2 bases and J by 6 bases, with 7 bases between the two germline ends. CDR1 and CDR2 from the germline V gene are MNHNY and SVGAGI (reference sequence). The CDR3 has 13 amino acids. Here the CDR3 reads CASSYGGAGELFF. Here the CDR3 DNA reads TGTGCCAGCAGTTACGGAGGGGCCGGGGAGCTGTTTTTT.

The chain joins TRBV7-2 to TRBJ1-2, with TRBD1 identical over 7 bases. Germline values: CDR1 SGHTA, CDR2 FQGNSA. Trimming took 4 bases from V and 2 from J; bases not matched to a gene: 13. This CDR3 spans 17 amino acids. CDR3: CASSSLGRTGPNYGYTF. The CDR3 region has the DNA TGTGCCAGCAGCTCACTTGGACGGACAGGCCCGAACTATGGCTACACCTTC.

V and J are TRBV15 and TRBJ1-5; TRBD1 matches at 8 bases. The V segment lost 5 bases and the J segment 3 bases; nucleotides outside the gene matches: 6. The length of the CDR3 is 15 residues. Looked up from germline, CDR1 is LNHNV and CDR2 is YYDKDF (reference sequence). In DNA, the CDR3 is TGTGCCACCAGCCTGCGGACAGGGCTCAATCAGCCCCAGCATTTT. Amino acids: CATSLRTGLNQPQHF. Drawing the rest from reference TRBV15 and TRBJ1-5, the complete variable domain is DAMVIQNPRYQVTQFGKPVTLSCSQTLNHNVMYWYQQKSSQAPKLLFHYYDKDFNNEADTPDNFQSRRPNTSFCFLDIRSPGLGDTAMYLCATSLRTGLNQPQHFGDGTRLSIL.

The count of this clone is one. The genes are TRBV9 and TRBJ1-6; TRBD1 matches 8 bases. V gave up 2 bases and J gave up 9 bases; unmatched junction bases: 7. Germline V gene lookup returns CDR1 SGDLS and CDR2 YYNGEE. CDR3 length: 15 amino acids. The CDR3 DNA sequence: TGTGCCAGCAGCGTTGCCGGGACAGGTGGTTCACCCCTCCACTTT. Its translation is CASSVAGTGGSPLHF.

The chain uses TRBV2 and TRBJ1-1; 8 nucleotides line up with TRBD1. The CDR3 length is 13 residues. CDR1 is SNHLY, CDR2 FYNNEI, per germline. V lost 5 bases, J lost 3 bases, and 2 bases stayed unmatched. This CDR3 is CASSRQGYTEAFF. The CDR3 DNA reads as TGTGCCAGCAGTCGACAGGGGTACACTGAAGCTTTCTTT. Filled out from reference TRBV2 and TRBJ1-1, the complete variable domain reads EPEVTQTPSHQVTQMGQEVILRCVPISNHLYFYWYRQILGQKVEFLVSFYNNEISEKSEIFDDQFSVERPDGSNFTLKIRSTKLEDSAMYFCASSRQGYTEAFFGQGTRLTVV.

The V and J genes are TRBV27 and TRBJ1-5; TRBD1 matches at 7 bases. Per the germline V gene, CDR1 is MNHEY and CDR2 is SMNVEV (reference sequence). CDR3 length: 14 residues. V was pared by 6 bases and J by 8 bases, with 10 bases of the junction left unmatched. The CDR3 nucleotides read TGTGCCAGCAGCATAGGGGGCCGTGATAAGCCCCAGCATTTT. It codes for CASSIGGRDKPQHF.

The J gene is TRBJ1-1, the V gene TRBV6-1; weak D call: TRBD1 (5 bases). The CDR3 extends over 13 amino acids. Trimming took 2 bases from V and 7 from J, leaving 11 bases between them. Germline V gene lookup returns CDR1 MNHNS and CDR2 SASEGT. Written as DNA, the CDR3 is TGTGCCAGCAGTGAAAAATCGGGGGGTGAAGCTTTCTTT. It codes for CASSEKSGGEAFF.

The chain has TRBV28 and TRBJ1-1, with D unresolved. The CDR3 loop spans 14 amino acids. Germline V gene data show CDR1 as MDHEN and CDR2 as SYDVKM. Trimming removed 2 bases from V and 2 bases from J, with 9 bases in between. The CDR3 loop is CASSLPGSNTEAFF. The CDR3 nucleotides are TGTGCCAGCAGTTTACCGGGTTCCAACACTGAAGCTTTCTTT. The full variable domain, completed using reference TRBV28 and TRBJ1-1, is DVKVTQSSRYLVKRTGEKVFLECVQDMDHENMFWYRQDPGLGLRLIYFSYDVKMKEKGDIPEGYSVSREKKERFSLILESASTNQTSMYLCASSLPGSNTEAFFGQGTRLTVV.

V and J are TRBV6-6 and TRBJ1-2; 7 bases are a match to TRBD1. The CDR3 spans 12 residues. Germline CDR1 is MNHNY and CDR2 is SVGAGI (reference sequence). J was trimmed by 8 bases and V by 7 bases; bases with no gene match: 7. Here the CDR3 reads CASKEGADGYTF. CDR3 sequence (DNA): TGTGCCAGCAAGGAGGGGGCAGACGGCTACACCTTC.

V is TRBV19 and J is TRBJ1-1; D is uncertain. The CDR3 length is 16 residues. V lost 7 bases, J lost 0 bases, and 18 bases lay in between. Germline CDR1 and CDR2: LNHDA and SQIVND (reference sequence). CDR3 DNA sequence: TGTGCCAGTACCTTAACCCCTCAAGCCATGAACACTGAAGCTTTCTTT. Residues: CASTLTPQAMNTEAFF.

This chain connects TRBV27 to TRBJ2-5; 9 bases fit TRBD1. Unmatched junction bases numbered 6, after V lost 5 bases and J lost 2 bases. In germline, CDR1 is MNHEY, CDR2 SMNVEV (reference sequence). The CDR3 covers 15 residues. CDR3 in amino acids: CASSPGTGWQETQYF. The CDR3 nucleotides read TGTGCCAGCAGTCCCGGGACAGGGTGGCAAGAGACCCAGTACTTC.

The table lists this clone with a count of one. The J gene is TRBJ2-1, the V gene TRBV7-6; D is possibly TRBD2 (6 bases). This CDR3 has 18 residues. CDR1 is SGHVS, CDR2 FNYEAQ, per germline. V lost 2 bases and J lost 5, with 22 bases in between. CDR3 bases: TGTGCCAGCAGCTTAAATGAGGGCGGGGTCCCCTCTCACAATGAGCAGTTCTTC. Amino acids: CASSLNEGGVPSHNEQFF.

This clone was recorded a few times. The CDR3 loop reads CAWVEKDRRYSPLHF. The CDR3 DNA follows: TGTGCCTGGGTCGAAAAGGACAGGAGATATTCACCCCTCCACTTT. This chain links TRBV30 with TRBJ1-6; TRBD1 matches 7 bases. The V segment lost 5 bases and the J segment 8 bases; nucleotides outside the gene matches: 12. Germline V gives CDR1 GTSNPN, CDR2 SVGIG (reference sequence). The CDR3 is 15 residues long.

V and J are TRBV2 and TRBJ2-3, with D maybe TRBD1 (7 bases). V dropped 7 bases and J dropped 6 bases, with 26 bases sitting between them. The CDR3 length is 17 residues. Germline CDR1 and CDR2: SNHLY and FYNNEI. The CDR3 nucleotides read TGTGCCAGCAAGAGCCCCCAGGGGGGATATGAGGGGGATACGCAGTATTTT. Translation gives CASKSPQGGYEGDTQYF.